A selection of T cell receptor beta chains follows, all from one sample in a study of CD8 T cells in ankylosing spondylitis. TCRdb re-called the 5' RACE reads with MiXCR, one entry per CDR3 protein. Of about 220,000 distinct CDR3 sequences detected, 20% to 30% appear once; the ten largest clones hold under 8%. Sample: blood, either unsorted or a sorted T cell fraction (not recorded which). The receptor set was obtained from a male donor with ankylosing spondylitis or in good health (not recorded which). The CDR3 runs from the conserved cysteine through the conserved F or W. Fields, in order: V gene, D gene, J gene, clone size, CDR3 protein, CDR3 DNA. The D gene is left open where the match is weak. Clone sizes are given selectively: once, few, many, or a class where the clone is expanded.

>TRBV10-3|TRBD2|TRBJ2-3|.
CAISGTSGRASDTQYF
TGTGCCATCAGTGGAACTAGCGGGAGGGCCTCAGATACGCAGTATTTT
>TRBV12-3/TRBV12-4|.|TRBJ2-7|many
CASSFERDPIYEQYF
TGTGCCAGCAGTTTTGAGAGGGACCCTATCTACGAGCAGTACTTC
>TRBV29-1|.|TRBJ2-3|many
CSGGRATGTDTQYF
TGCAGCGGGGGTCGGGCTACGGGCACAGATACGCAGTATTTT
>TRBV29-1|TRBD1|TRBJ2-7|.
CSVDNTETGVNEQYF
TGCAGCGTTGACAATACAGAGACAGGGGTTAACGAGCAGTACTTC
>TRBV20-1|.|TRBJ2-5|.
CSAALGIAAGVAQYF
TGCAGTGCCGCCTTAGGAATAGCGGCCGGGGTAGCCCAGTACTTC
>TRBV11-2|.|TRBJ2-7|many
CASSFGDTSYEQYF
TGTGCCAGCAGCTTTGGGGACACCTCCTACGAGCAGTACTTC
>TRBV6-1|TRBD2|TRBJ2-7|few
CASRSPGLGSYEQYF
TGTGCCAGCAGGTCCCCGGGACTAGGCTCCTACGAGCAGTACTTC
>TRBV20-1|TRBD1|TRBJ2-7|many
CSAPGTGGRWEQYF
TGCAGTGCGCCCGGGACAGGGGGCAGGTGGGAGCAGTACTTC
>TRBV18|.|TRBJ2-7|many
CASSPSTGPYEQYF
TGTGCCAGCTCACCATCTACGGGTCCCTACGAGCAGTACTTC
>TRBV5-6|.|TRBJ2-7|many
CASSMTASYEQYF
TGTGCCAGCAGCATGACAGCCTCCTACGAGCAGTACTTC
>TRBV5-1|TRBD1|TRBJ1-1|many
CASSLAGGKAEAFF
TGCGCCAGCAGCTTGGCAGGGGGTAAGGCTGAAGCTTTCTTT
>TRBV5-1|TRBD1|TRBJ2-7|.
CASSSRPGQSREQYF
TGCGCCAGCAGCTCACGTCCGGGACAGTCGAGGGAGCAGTACTTC
>TRBV20-1|.|TRBJ2-1|.
CSASTRPSSYNEQFF
TGCAGTGCTTCGACCCGTCCCAGCTCCTACAATGAGCAGTTCTTC
>TRBV12-3/TRBV12-4|.|TRBJ1-5|many
CASSFSGNQPQHF
TGTGCCAGCAGTTTCTCCGGTAATCAGCCCCAGCATTTT
>TRBV6-5|TRBD2|TRBJ2-1|many
CASSSLTGTSGSHEQFF
TGTGCCAGCAGTTCGTTAACCGGGACTAGCGGGAGTCATGAGCAGTTCTTC
>TRBV5-6|TRBD1|TRBJ1-2|.
CASSPQTGSNYGYTF
TGTGCCAGCAGCCCTCAGACAGGGAGTAACTATGGCTACACCTTC
>TRBV20-1|TRBD2|TRBJ2-3|many
CSARSSSGRTDTQYF
TGCAGTGCTAGAAGTTCGAGCGGGAGAACAGATACGCAGTATTTT
>TRBV12-3/TRBV12-4|.|TRBJ1-1|few
CASSLASGVPEAFF
TGTGCCAGCAGTTTAGCTTCGGGAGTGCCTGAAGCTTTCTTT
>TRBV12-3/TRBV12-4|TRBD2|TRBJ2-1|.
CASSLDSAGGNNEQFF
TGTGCCAGCAGTCTGGATAGCGCGGGGGGGAACAATGAGCAGTTCTTC